This TCR beta chain was observed in a study of long-term antiretroviral therapy in people with HIV. Overall study findings and caveats: Blood dating 2004 to 2017 may reflect older ART regimens. ART adherence, viral resistance and therapy changes went unrecorded.

On this clone itself: Its antigen is unknown.

The ends were cut back, 0 bases at V and 9 bases at J, with 9 bases in the middle. The germline V gene has CDR1 PRHDT and CDR2 FYEKMQ (reference sequence). This CDR3 has 13 residues. Version v3.0 of the immunoSEQ assay was performed at survey level. Using immunoSEQ multiplex PCR, the repertoire was profiled, and TCRdb retains in-frame clones only, with some absent. The table shows approximately 26,000 clones, with 90% to 95% occurring only once. The sequence came from a young man with HIV. The rearrangement links TRBV13 to TRBJ1-5; D is undetermined. Sequenced here: unsorted PBMCs, sampled 3.1 years after starting antiretroviral therapy. This CDR3 reads CASSLGSVRPQHF. CDR3 in DNA: TGTGCCAGCAGCTTAGGTTCGGTCCGGCCCCAGCATTTT.